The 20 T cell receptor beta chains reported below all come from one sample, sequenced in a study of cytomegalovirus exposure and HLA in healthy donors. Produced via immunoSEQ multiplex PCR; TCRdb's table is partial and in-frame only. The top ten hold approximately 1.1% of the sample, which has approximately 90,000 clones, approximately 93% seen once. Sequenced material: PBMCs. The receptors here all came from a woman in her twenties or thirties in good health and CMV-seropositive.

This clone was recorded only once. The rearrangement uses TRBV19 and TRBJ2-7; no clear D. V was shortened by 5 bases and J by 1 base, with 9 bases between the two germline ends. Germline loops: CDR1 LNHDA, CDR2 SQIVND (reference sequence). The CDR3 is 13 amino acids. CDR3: CASSPYLSYEQYF. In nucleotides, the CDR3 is TGTGCCAGTAGTCCCTACTTGTCCTACGAGCAGTACTTC.

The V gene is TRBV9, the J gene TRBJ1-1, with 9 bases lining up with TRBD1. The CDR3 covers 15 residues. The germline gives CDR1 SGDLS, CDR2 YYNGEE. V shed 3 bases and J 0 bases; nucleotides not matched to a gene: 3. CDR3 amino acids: CASSGTGDMNTEAFF. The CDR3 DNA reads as TGTGCCAGCAGCGGGACAGGGGACATGAACACTGAAGCTTTCTTT.

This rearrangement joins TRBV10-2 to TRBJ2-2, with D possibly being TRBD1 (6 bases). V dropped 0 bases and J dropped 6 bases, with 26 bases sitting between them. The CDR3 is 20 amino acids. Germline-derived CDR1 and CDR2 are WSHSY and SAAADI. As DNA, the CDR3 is TGCGCCAGCAGTGAGTCGATATCAGGGGCGCTTACCTTATGGGCCGGGGAGCTGTTTTTT. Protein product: CASSESISGALTLWAGELFF.

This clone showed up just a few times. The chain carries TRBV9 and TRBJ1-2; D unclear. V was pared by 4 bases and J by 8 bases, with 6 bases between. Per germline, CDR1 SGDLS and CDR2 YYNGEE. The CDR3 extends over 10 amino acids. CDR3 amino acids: CASSSQGYTF. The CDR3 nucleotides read TGTGCCAGCAGCTCCCAGGGCTACACCTTC.

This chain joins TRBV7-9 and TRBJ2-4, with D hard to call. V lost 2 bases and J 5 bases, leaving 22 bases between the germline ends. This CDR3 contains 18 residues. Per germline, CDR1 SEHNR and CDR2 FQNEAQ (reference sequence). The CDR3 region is CASSLPLTVPSTQNIQYF. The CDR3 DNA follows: TGTGCCAGCAGCTTACCCCTAACTGTGCCCTCAACCCAAAACATTCAGTACTTC.

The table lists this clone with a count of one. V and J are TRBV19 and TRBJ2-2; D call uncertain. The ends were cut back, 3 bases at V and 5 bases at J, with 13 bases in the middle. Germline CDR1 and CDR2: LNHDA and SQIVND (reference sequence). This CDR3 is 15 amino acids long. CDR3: CASSIKWSETGELFF. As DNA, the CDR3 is TGTGCCAGTAGTATTAAGTGGTCAGAAACCGGGGAGCTGTTTTTT.

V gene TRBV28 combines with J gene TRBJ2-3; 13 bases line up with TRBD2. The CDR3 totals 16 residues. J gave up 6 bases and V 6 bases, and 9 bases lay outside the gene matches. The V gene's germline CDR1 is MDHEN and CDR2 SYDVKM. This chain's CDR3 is CASSPSGLAGVDTQYF. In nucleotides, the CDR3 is TGTGCCAGCAGCCCTTCAGGACTAGCGGGAGTCGATACGCAGTATTTT. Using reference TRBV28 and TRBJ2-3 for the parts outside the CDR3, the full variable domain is DVKVTQSSRYLVKRTGEKVFLECVQDMDHENMFWYRQDPGLGLRLIYFSYDVKMKEKGDIPEGYSVSREKKERFSLILESASTNQTSMYLCASSPSGLAGVDTQYFGPGTRLTVL.

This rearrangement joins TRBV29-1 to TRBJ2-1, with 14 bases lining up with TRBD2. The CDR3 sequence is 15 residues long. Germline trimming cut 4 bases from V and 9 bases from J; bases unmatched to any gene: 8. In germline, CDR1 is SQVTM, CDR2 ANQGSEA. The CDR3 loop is CSVVGRLAGGTEQFF. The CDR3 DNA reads TGCAGCGTTGTGGGGAGACTAGCGGGAGGGACTGAGCAGTTCTTC.

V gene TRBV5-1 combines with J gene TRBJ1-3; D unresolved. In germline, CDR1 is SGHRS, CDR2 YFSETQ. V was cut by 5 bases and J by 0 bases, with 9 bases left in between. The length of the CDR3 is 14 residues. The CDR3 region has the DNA TGCGCCAGCAGGGAGGGAGGCTCTGGAAACACCATATATTTT. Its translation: CASREGGSGNTIYF. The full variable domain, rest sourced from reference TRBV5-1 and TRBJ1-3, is KAGVTQTPRYLIKTRGQQVTLSCSPISGHRSVSWYQQTPGQGLQFLFEYFSETQRNKGNFPGRFSGRQFSNSRSEMNVSTLELGDSALYLCASREGGSGNTIYFGEGSWLTVV.

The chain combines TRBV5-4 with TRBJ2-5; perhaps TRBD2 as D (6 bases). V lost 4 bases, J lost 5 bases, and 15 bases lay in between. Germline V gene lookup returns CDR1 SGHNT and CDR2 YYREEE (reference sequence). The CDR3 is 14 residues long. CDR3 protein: CASSPEGGLETQYF. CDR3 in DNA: TGTGCCAGCAGCCCGGAGGGTGGATTGGAGACCCAGTACTTC.

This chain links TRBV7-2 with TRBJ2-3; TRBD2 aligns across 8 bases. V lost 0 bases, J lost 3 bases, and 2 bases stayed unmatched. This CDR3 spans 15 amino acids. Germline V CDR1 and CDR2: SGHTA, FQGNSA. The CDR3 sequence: CASSLARGGTDTQYF. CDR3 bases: TGTGCCAGCAGCTTAGCACGGGGGGGGACAGATACGCAGTATTTT.

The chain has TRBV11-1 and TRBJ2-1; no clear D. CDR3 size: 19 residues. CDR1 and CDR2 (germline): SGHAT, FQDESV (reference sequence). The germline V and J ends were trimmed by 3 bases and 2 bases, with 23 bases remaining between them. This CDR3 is CASSFLVMSLESAYNEQFF. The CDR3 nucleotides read TGTGCCAGCAGCTTTTTGGTCATGTCCCTGGAGTCTGCCTACAATGAGCAGTTCTTC. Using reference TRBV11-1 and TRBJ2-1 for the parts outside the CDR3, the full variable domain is EAEVAQSPRYKITEKSQAVAFWCDPISGHATLYWYRQILGQGPELLVQFQDESVVDDSQLPKDRFSAERLKGVDSTLKIQPAELGDSAMYLCASSFLVMSLESAYNEQFFGPGTRLTVL.

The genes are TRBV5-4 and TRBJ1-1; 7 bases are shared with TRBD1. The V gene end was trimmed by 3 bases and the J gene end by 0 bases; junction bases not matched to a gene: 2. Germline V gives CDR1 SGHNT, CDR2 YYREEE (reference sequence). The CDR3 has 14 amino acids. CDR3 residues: CASSSTGVNTEAFF. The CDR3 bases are TGTGCCAGCAGCTCAACAGGGGTGAACACTGAAGCTTTCTTT.

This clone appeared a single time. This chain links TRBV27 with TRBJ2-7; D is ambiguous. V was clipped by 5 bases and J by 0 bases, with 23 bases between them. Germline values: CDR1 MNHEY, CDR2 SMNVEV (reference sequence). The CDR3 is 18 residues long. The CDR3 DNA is TGTGCCAGCAGTCGGTTGGCAGGCCTACAATCTTCCTCCTACGAGCAGTACTTC. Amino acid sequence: CASSRLAGLQSSSYEQYF.

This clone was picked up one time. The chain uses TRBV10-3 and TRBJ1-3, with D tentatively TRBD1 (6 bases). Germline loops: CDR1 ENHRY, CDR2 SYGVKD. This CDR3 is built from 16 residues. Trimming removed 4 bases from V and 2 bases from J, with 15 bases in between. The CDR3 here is CAISGWETGTGNTIYF. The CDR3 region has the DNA TGTGCCATCAGTGGGTGGGAGACAGGTACTGGAAACACCATATATTTT.

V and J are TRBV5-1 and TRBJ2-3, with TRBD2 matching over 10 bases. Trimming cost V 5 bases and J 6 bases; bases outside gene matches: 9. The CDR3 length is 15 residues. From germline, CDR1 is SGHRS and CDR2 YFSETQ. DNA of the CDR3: TGCGCCAGCAGTCGAGCGGGAGGGCCAGGGGATACGCAGTATTTT. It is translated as CASSRAGGPGDTQYF.

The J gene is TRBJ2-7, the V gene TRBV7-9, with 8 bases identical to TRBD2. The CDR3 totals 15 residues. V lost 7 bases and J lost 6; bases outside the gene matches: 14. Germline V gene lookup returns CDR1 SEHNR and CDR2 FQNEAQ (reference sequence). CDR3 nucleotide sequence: TGTGCCAGCATCCTCTTAGGGGAAGCGGGAGTCGAGCAGTACTTC. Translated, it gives CASILLGEAGVEQYF.

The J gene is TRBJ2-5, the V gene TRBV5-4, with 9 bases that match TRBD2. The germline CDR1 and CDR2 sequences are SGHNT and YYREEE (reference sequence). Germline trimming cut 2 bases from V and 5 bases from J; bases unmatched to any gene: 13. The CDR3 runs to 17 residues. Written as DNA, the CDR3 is TGTGCCAGCAGCTTCGGAGGTGGGGCTAGCGGGAAGGAGACCCAGTACTTC. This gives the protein CASSFGGGASGKETQYF.

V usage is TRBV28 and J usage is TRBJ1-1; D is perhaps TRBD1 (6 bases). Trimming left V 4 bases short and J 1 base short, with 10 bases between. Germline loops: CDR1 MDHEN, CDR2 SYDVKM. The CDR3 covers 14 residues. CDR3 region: CASSWTATNTEAFF. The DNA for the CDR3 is TGTGCCAGCAGTTGGACAGCAACGAACACTGAAGCTTTCTTT.

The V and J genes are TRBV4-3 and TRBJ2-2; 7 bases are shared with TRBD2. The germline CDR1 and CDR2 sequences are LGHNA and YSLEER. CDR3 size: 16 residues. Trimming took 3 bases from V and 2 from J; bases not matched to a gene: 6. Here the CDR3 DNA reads TGCGCCAGCAGCCAGGCGGGACTACCTAACACCGGGGAGCTGTTTTTT. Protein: CASSQAGLPNTGELFF.